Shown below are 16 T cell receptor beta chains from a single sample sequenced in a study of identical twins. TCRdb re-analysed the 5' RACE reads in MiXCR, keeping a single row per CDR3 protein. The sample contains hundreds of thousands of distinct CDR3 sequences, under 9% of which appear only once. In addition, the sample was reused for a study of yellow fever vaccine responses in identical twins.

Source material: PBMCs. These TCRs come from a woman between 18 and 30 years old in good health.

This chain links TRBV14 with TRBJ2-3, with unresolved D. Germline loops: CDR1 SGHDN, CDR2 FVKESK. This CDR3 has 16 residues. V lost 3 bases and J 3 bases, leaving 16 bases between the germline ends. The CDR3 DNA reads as TGTGCCAGCAGCCAGTCCGCCCTGGCATATACAGATACGCAGTATTTT. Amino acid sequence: CASSQSALAYTDTQYF.

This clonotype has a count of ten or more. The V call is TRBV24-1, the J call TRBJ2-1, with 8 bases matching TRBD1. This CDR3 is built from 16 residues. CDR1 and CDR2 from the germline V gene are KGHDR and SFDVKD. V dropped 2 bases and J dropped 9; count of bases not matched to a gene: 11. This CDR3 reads CATSDSTGEDSIEQFF. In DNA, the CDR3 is TGTGCCACCAGTGATTCGACAGGGGAGGATAGTATTGAGCAGTTCTTC.

CDR3 sequence reads: CASSQLGDPGELFF. In DNA form, the CDR3 reads TGTGCCAGCAGTCAACTCGGTGATCCCGGGGAGCTGTTTTTT. This chain joins TRBV28 and TRBJ2-2, with D unclear. Germline V gene lookup returns CDR1 MDHEN and CDR2 SYDVKM. This CDR3 is built from 14 residues. V dropped 5 bases and J dropped 6 bases, with 13 bases sitting between them.

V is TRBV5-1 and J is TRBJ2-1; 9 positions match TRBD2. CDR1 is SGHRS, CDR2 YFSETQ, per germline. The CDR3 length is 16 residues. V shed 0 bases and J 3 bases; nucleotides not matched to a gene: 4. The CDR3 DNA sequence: TGCGCCAGCAGCTTGGAACGCGGGGGGGACTACAATGAGCAGTTCTTC. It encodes CASSLERGGDYNEQFF.

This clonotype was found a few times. The CDR3: CASSQRAGGDTGELFF. The CDR3, as DNA: TGTGCCAGCAGCCAACGAGCGGGGGGAGACACCGGGGAGCTGTTTTTT. The chain uses TRBV3-1 and TRBJ2-2; 9 nucleotides line up with TRBD2. The germline CDR1 and CDR2 sequences are LGHDT and YNNKEL (reference sequence). There are 16 residues in the CDR3. V gave up 2 bases and J gave up 3 bases; unmatched junction bases: 4.

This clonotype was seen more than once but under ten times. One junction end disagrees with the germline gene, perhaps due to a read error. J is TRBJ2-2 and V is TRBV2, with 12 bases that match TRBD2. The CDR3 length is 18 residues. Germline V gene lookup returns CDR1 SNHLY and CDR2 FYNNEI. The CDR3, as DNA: TGTACCAGCAGTTTCCTCCTAGCGGGAGGGCCTGGCACCGGGGAGCTGTTTTTT. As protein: CTSSFLLAGGPGTGELFF. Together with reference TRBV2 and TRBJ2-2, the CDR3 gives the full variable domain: EPEVTQTPSHQVTQMGQEVILRCVPISNHLYFYWYRQILGQKVEFLVSFYNNEISEKSEIFDDQFSVERPDGSNFTLKIRSTKLEDSAMYFCTSSFLLAGGPGTGELFFGEGSRLTVL.

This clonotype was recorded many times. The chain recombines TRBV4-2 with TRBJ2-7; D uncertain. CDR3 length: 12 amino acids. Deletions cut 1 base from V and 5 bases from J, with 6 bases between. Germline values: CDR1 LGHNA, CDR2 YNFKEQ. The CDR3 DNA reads TGTGCCAGCAGCCAAGCACCAGACGAGCAGTACTTC. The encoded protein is CASSQAPDEQYF.

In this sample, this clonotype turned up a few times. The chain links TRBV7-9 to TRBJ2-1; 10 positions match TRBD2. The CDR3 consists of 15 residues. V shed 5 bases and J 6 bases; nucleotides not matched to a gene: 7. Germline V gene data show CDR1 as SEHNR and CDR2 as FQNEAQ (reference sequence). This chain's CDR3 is CASSLSGRAANEQFF. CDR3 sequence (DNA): TGTGCCAGCAGCCTCAGCGGGAGGGCCGCCAATGAGCAGTTCTTC.

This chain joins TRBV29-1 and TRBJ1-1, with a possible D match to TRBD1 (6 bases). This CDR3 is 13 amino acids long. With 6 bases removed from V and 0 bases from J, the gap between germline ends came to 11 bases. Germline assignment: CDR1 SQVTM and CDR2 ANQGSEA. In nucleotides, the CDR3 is TGCAGCGTGAGGGGGAGATTGAACACTGAAGCTTTCTTT. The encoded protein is CSVRGRLNTEAFF.

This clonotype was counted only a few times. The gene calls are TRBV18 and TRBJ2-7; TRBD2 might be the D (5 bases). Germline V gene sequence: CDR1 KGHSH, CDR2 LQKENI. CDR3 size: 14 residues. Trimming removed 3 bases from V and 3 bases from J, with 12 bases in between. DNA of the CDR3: TGTGCCAGCTCACCTCTGCCCGGGGACTACGAGCAGTACTTC. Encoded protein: CASSPLPGDYEQYF.

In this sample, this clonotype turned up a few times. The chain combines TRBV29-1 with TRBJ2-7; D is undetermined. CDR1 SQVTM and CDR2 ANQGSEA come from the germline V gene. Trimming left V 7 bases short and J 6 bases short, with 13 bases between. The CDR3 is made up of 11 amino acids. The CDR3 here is CSALDALEQYF. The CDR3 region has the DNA TGCAGCGCCCTGGACGCCCTCGAGCAGTACTTC.

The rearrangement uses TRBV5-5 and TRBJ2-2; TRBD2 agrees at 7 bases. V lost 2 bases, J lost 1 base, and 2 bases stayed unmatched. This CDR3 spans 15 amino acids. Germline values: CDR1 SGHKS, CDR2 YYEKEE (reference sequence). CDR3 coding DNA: TGTGCCAGCAGCTTACTAGCGCAGAACACCGGGGAGCTGTTTTTT. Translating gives CASSLLAQNTGELFF. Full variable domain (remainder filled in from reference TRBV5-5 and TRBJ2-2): DAGVTQSPTHLIKTRGQQVTLRCSPISGHKSVSWYQQVLGQGPQFIFQYYEKEERGRGNFPDRFSARQFPNYSSELNVNALLLGDSALYLCASSLLAQNTGELFFGEGSRLTVL.

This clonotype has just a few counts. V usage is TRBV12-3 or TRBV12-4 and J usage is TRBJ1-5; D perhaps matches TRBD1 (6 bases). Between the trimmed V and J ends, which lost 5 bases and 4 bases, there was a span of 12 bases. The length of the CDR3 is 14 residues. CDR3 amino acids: CASSPRQVNQPQHF. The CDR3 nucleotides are TGTGCCAGCAGTCCCAGACAGGTTAATCAGCCCCAGCATTTT.

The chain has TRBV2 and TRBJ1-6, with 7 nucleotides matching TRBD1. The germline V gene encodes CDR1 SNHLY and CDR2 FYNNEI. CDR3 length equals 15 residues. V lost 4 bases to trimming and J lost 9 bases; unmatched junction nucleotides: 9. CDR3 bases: TGTGCCAGCAGTGGGGACAGCCGCAAGGGTTCACCCCTCCACTTT. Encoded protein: CASSGDSRKGSPLHF.

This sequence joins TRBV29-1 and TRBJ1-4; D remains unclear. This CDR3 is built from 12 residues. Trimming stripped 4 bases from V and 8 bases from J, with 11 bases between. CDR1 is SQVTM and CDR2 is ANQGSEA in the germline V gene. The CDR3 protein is CSVGPGREKLFF. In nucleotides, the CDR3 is TGCAGCGTTGGCCCCGGGCGGGAAAAACTGTTTTTT.

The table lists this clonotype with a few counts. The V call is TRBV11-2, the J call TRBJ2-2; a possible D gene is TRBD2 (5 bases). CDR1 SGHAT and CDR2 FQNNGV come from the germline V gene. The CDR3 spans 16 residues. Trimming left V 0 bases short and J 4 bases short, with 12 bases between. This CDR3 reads CASSLDASRVTGELFF. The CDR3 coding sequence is TGTGCCAGCAGCTTAGATGCTAGCCGGGTCACCGGGGAGCTGTTTTTT.